Listed below are T cell receptor beta chains from one sample, sequenced in a study of cytomegalovirus exposure and HLA in healthy donors. Libraries were prepared by immunoSEQ multiplex PCR; TCRdb keeps only in-frame clonotypes and omits some of them. Among 210,000 or so clones listed, around 80% were seen once. Sequences were obtained from PBMCs. The source is a woman in her sixties or seventies in good health and CMV-seropositive. Each CDR3 is given with its conserved first and last residue. A D gene is named only where the DNA matches it firmly. Some rows mark clone size as missing; the rest say once, few, many or name a class of expanded clone.

V gene	clone size	D gene	J gene	CDR3 protein	CDR3 DNA
TRBV9	.	TRBD2	TRBJ2-1	CASSETLPASGRPNEQFF	TGTGCCAGCAGCGAAACCCTACCCGCTAGCGGGAGACCCAATGAGCAGTTCTTC
TRBV29-1	.	.	TRBJ2-1	CSVMVVESYNEQFF	TGCAGCGTTATGGTAGTTGAGTCCTACAATGAGCAGTTCTTC
TRBV30	.	.	TRBJ1-3	CAWSGKSSGNTIYF	TGTGCCTGGAGCGGTAAGAGCTCTGGAAACACCATATATTTT
TRBV7-9	once	TRBD2	TRBJ2-5	CASSNGLAGGNLYF	TGTGCCAGCAGCAACGGACTAGCGGGCGGAAATCTGTACTTC
TRBV7-9	.	TRBD2	TRBJ2-5	CASSPGLAGGQYQETQYF	TGTGCCAGCAGCCCCGGACTAGCGGGGGGACAGTACCAAGAGACCCAGTACTTC
TRBV7-2	.	TRBD1	TRBJ1-4	CASSPTGMAEKLFF	TGTGCCAGCAGCCCGACAGGGATGGCTGAAAAACTGTTTTTT
TRBV30	.	TRBD2	TRBJ2-7	CAWRGRSGSSYEQYF	TGTGCCTGGAGGGGGAGAAGCGGGAGCTCCTACGAGCAGTACTTC
TRBV13	.	TRBD1	TRBJ2-7	CASSIKDRGRYEQYF	TGTGCCAGCAGCATTAAGGACAGGGGGCGTTACGAGCAGTACTTC
TRBV5-4	.	TRBD2	TRBJ2-3	CASSKGTSGGAGDTQYF	TGTGCCAGCAGTAAGGGGACTAGCGGGGGGGCGGGAGATACGCAGTATTTT
TRBV19	.	.	TRBJ1-1	CASSPRNRERTEAFF	TGTGCCAGTAGTCCACGAAACAGGGAGAGGACTGAAGCTTTCTTT
TRBV11-2	.	TRBD1	TRBJ2-6	CASSFEGAAGANVLTF	TGTGCCAGCAGCTTCGAGGGGGCGGCGGGGGCCAACGTCCTGACTTTC
TRBV5-1	.	.	TRBJ1-5	CASSTGVDSNQPQHF	TGCGCCAGCAGCACGGGAGTAGATAGCAATCAGCCCCAGCATTTT
TRBV27	.	.	TRBJ1-3	CASRPTDSSGNTIYF	TGTGCCAGCAGACCCACGGACAGCTCTGGAAACACCATATATTTT
TRBV27	.	TRBD1	TRBJ2-7	CASSPWDRRKDEQYF	TGTGCCAGCAGTCCTTGGGACAGGCGCAAAGACGAGCAGTACTTC
TRBV7-3	.	TRBD1	TRBJ1-6	CASSLEGQEYNSPLHF	TGTGCCAGCAGCCTAGAAGGACAGGAGTATAATTCACCCCTCCACTTT
TRBV5-1	.	.	TRBJ2-2	CASSLVQGTGELFF	TGCGCCAGCAGCTTGGTTCAGGGCACCGGGGAGCTGTTTTTT
TRBV5-4	.	.	TRBJ1-1	CASSLVGGDTEAFF	TGTGCCAGCAGCTTGGTAGGAGGAGACACTGAAGCTTTCTTT
TRBV6-1	few	.	TRBJ1-5	CASSEPQGPQPQHF	TGTGCCAGCAGTGAACCCCAGGGTCCTCAGCCCCAGCATTTT
TRBV18	.	TRBD1	TRBJ1-6	CASSPGQVYNSPLHF	TGTGCCAGCTCCCCTGGACAGGTCTATAATTCACCCCTCCACTTT
TRBV6-1	.	TRBD1	TRBJ1-1	CASSQDREATEAFF	TGTGCCAGCAGTCAGGACAGGGAGGCCACTGAAGCTTTCTTT
TRBV21-1	.	.	TRBJ2-6	CASKADVRGTASGANVLTF	TGTGCCAGCAAAGCTGATGTCAGAGGTACCGCATCTGGGGCCAACGTCCTGACTTTC
TRBV5-1	.	TRBD2	TRBJ2-1	CASSVTSGSYNEQFF	TGCGCCAGCAGCGTGACTAGCGGGTCTTACAATGAGCAGTTCTTC
TRBV4-2	once	.	TRBJ1-2	CASSQVSQANGYTF	TGTGCCAGCAGCCAAGTCTCGCAGGCAAATGGCTACACCTTC
TRBV9	.	.	TRBJ2-3	CASSVDQADTQYF	TGTGCCAGCAGCGTAGATCAAGCGGATACGCAGTATTTT
TRBV2	.	TRBD1	TRBJ1-1	CASSRDRVERTEAFF	TGTGCCAGCAGCCGGGACAGGGTGGAGAGAACTGAAGCTTTCTTT
TRBV4-1	.	TRBD1	TRBJ2-3	CASSLGQGGHSTDTQYF	TGCGCCAGCAGTCTAGGACAGGGGGGTCACAGCACAGATACGCAGTATTTT
TRBV20-1	.	TRBD1	TRBJ2-1	CSARHGQGVFF	TGCAGTGCTAGACATGGACAGGGTGTGTTCTTC
TRBV11-2	.	TRBD1	TRBJ1-1	CASSKQGAEAFF	TGTGCCAGCAGCAAGCAGGGGGCTGAAGCTTTCTTT
TRBV11-2	once	.	TRBJ1-1	CASSLLAGHEAFF	TGTGCCAGCAGCTTATTAGCAGGGCATGAAGCTTTCTTT
TRBV5-4	.	.	TRBJ1-5	CASSFGGGLNQPQHF	TGTGCCAGCAGCTTCGGTGGAGGGCTGAATCAGCCCCAGCATTTT
TRBV7-3	.	.	TRBJ2-7	CASSRSGTWNSYEQYF	TGTGCCAGCAGCCGGTCCGGGACATGGAACTCCTACGAGCAGTACTTC
TRBV18	.	TRBD2	TRBJ2-1	CASSPTLAGDINEQFF	TGTGCCAGCTCACCAACCCTAGCGGGGGATATCAATGAGCAGTTCTTC
TRBV19	few	TRBD1	TRBJ1-1	CASSSRTGTRNTEAFF	TGTGCCAGTAGTTCCCGGACAGGGACCAGGAACACTGAAGCTTTCTTT
TRBV28	few	TRBD1	TRBJ2-5	CASSYGQGAEYRTQYF	TGTGCCAGCAGTTACGGACAGGGGGCCGAATATCGGACCCAGTACTTC
TRBV7-9	.	.	TRBJ2-2	CASSWQGAGELFF	TGTGCCAGCAGCTGGCAGGGTGCCGGGGAGCTGTTTTTT
TRBV7-9	.	TRBD2	TRBJ2-1	CASVKSGGTYNEQFF	TGTGCCAGCGTTAAATCGGGGGGTACCTACAATGAGCAGTTCTTC
TRBV7-9	.	TRBD1	TRBJ2-1	CASSLGQYNEQFF	TGTGCCAGCAGCTTGGGACAGTACAATGAGCAGTTCTTC
TRBV5-1	.	.	TRBJ1-4	CASSFREPNEKLFF	TGCGCCAGCAGCTTCCGGGAGCCGAATGAAAAACTGTTTTTT
TRBV9	.	TRBD1	TRBJ1-1	CASSPYRGLPTEAFF	TGTGCCAGCAGCCCCTACAGGGGGCTTCCCACTGAAGCTTTCTTT
TRBV11-2	.	TRBD2	TRBJ2-1	CASSRTSDEQFF	TGTGCCAGCAGCCGTACTAGCGATGAGCAGTTCTTC
TRBV6-6	.	.	TRBJ1-2	CASSPREGAYGYTF	TGTGCCAGCAGTCCCCGTGAGGGAGCCTATGGCTACACCTTC
TRBV5-1	.	.	TRBJ2-7	CASSPGLYSYEQYF	TGCGCCAGCAGCCCGGGTCTTTACTCCTACGAGCAGTACTTC
TRBV4-3	.	.	TRBJ1-1	CASSQFRGTEAFF	TGCGCCAGCAGCCAATTCCGAGGCACTGAAGCTTTCTTT